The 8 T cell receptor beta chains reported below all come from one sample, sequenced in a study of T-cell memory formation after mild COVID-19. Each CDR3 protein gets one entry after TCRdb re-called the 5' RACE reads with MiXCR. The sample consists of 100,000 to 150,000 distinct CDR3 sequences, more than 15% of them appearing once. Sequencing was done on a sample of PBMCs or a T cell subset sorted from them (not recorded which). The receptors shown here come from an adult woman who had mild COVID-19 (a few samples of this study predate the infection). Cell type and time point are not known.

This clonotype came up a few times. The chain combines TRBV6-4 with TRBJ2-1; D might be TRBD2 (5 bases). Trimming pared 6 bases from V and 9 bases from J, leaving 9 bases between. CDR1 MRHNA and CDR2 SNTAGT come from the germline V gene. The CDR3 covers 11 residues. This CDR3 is CASRRSGEQFF. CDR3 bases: TGTGCCAGCAGACGAAGCGGTGAGCAGTTCTTC.

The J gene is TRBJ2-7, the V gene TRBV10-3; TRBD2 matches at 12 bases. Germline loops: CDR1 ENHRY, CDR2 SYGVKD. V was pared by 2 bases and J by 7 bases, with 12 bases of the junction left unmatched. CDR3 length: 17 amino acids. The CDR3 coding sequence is TGTGCCATCAGTGAGGGGGGTATGCTAGCGGGAGGGTGTGAGCAGTACTTC. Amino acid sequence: CAISEGGMLAGGCEQYF.

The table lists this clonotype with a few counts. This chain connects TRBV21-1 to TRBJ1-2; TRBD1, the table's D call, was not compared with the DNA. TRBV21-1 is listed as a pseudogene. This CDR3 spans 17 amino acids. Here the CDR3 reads CASSKKDGEDRLDGYTF. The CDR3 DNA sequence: TGTGCCAGCAGCAAAAAGGATGGGGAAGACAGGCTAGATGGCTACACCTTC.

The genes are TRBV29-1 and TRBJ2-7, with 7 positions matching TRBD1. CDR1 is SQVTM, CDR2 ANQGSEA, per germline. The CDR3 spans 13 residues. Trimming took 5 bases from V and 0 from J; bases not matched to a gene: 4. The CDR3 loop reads CSVQDRSSYEQYF. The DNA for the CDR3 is TGCAGCGTTCAGGACAGGAGCTCCTACGAGCAGTACTTC.

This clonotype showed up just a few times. CDR3 nucleotides: TGCGCCAGCAGCCAAGAGGGACTAGCGAGCAATGAGCAGTTCTTC. Protein: CASSQEGLASNEQFF. V and J are TRBV4-3 and TRBJ2-1; 10 bases map to TRBD2. CDR1 and CDR2 (germline): LGHNA, YSLEER. This CDR3 is 15 amino acids long. J was trimmed by 6 bases and V by 0 bases; bases with no gene match: 2.

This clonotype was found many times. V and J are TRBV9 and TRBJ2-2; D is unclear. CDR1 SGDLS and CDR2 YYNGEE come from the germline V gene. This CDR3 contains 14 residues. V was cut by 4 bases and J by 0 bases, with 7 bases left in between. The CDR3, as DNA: TGTGCCAGCAGCCGCGCGCCGAACACCGGGGAGCTGTTTTTT. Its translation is CASSRAPNTGELFF.

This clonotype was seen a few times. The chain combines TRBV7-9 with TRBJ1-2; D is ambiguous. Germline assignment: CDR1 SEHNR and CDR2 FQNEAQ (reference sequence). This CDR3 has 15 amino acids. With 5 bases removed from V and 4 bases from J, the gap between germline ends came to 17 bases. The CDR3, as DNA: TGTGCCAGCAGCCCCGGGCACCGGGCCGGCTATGGCTACACCTTC. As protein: CASSPGHRAGYGYTF. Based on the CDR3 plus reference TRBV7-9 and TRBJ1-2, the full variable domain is DTGVSQNPRHKITKRGQNVTFRCDPISEHNRLYWYRQTLGQGPEFLTYFQNEAQLEKSRLLSDRFSAERPKGSFSTLEIQRTEQGDSAMYLCASSPGHRAGYGYTFGSGTRLTVV.

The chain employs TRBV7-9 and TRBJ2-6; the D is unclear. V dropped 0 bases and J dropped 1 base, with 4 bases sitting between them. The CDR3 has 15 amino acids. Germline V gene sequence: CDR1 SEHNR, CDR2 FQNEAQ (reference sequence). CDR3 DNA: TGTGCCAGCAGCTTAGCTCTATCTGGGGCCAACGTCCTGACTTTC. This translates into CASSLALSGANVLTF.